This TCR beta chain was captured in a study of CXCR3-negative and CXCR3-positive naive CD8 T cells. To note about this clonotype: Its antigen remains unknown.

Triplicates of about 280,000 cells were sorted from each CD8+ T cell subset. Cells that were CD45RO-CCR7+CD27+CD95- constituted naive CD8+ T cells. Carrying UMI labels, the TRB cDNA libraries were prepared through 5' RACE. TCRdb re-called the 5' RACE reads; every CDR3 protein appears as one record, without DNA. The ten top clones account for approximately 0.67%, within a sample of more than 70,000 distinct CDR3 sequences. Study results and caveats: CXCR3-positive naive cells had TRB CDR3s that were more hydrophobic than CXCR3-negative naive cells had.

Germline V gene lookup returns CDR1 ENHRY and CDR2 SYGVKD. This CDR3 comprises 16 residues. The chain is built from TRBV10-3 and TRBJ2-5; the TRBD1 assignment by TCRdb is unverifiable without DNA. The origin of this receptor is a human donor in good health. Some clones in this sample may be carry-over from other donors' samples. Sequences were obtained from naive CXCR3+ CD8+ T cells from blood. Regarding subset: CD45RO-CCR7+CD27+CD95- naive CD8+ T cells expressing CXCR3 (TNR3+). This chain's CDR3 is CAISEPRTGGAETQYF.